The entry that follows covers one T cell receptor beta chain sequence. Its antigen is as yet unknown. This sample is part of a study of T cells after yellow fever vaccination. Study conclusions and caveats: Reappearance after the booster was seen for most primary-vaccination clones, at 95% to 97% CD4 and less than 90% CD8.

Each CDR3 protein gets one entry after TCRdb re-called the 5' RACE reads with MiXCR. The table includes 500,000 to 650,000 distinct CDR3 sequences, 9% to 15% detected once. Trimming removed 4 bases from V and 3 bases from J; junction bases left unmatched: 5. This CDR3 has 17 amino acids. Germline values: CDR1 SGHRS, CDR2 YFSETQ. This receptor was obtained from a man younger than 45 who received the YFV17D yellow fever vaccine. The chain is built from TRBV5-1 and TRBJ2-2; TRBD2 matches 14 bases. The specimen comprised PBMCs, sampled on the day of the yellow fever booster vaccination. CDR3 protein: CASSPGLAGVDTGELFF. The CDR3 coding sequence is TGCGCCAGCAGCCCGGGACTAGCGGGAGTAGACACCGGGGAGCTGTTTTTT.